This T cell receptor (beta chain) was recovered during a study of blood T cell repertoires in COVID-19. The CDR3 is 11 residues long. Trimming took off 6 bases at V and 6 bases at J, with 12 bases between the two ends. Germline V gene lookup returns CDR1 SQVTM and CDR2 ANQGSEA. Repertoires were generated with immunoSEQ multiplex PCR, while TCRdb's copy carries only in-frame clones and drops some. The data hold more than 200,000 clones, with 84% observed a single time. Categorization into cohorts depended on clinical history that participants reported. Sequences were obtained from PBMCs or T cells enriched from blood (not recorded which). The clonotype comes from a man aged 55 to 70 who had recovered from COVID-19. V usage is TRBV29-1 and J usage is TRBJ2-7; D is perhaps TRBD1 (7 bases). CDR3 DNA: TGCAGCGTCCCCAGGGGGGCCGAGCAGTACTTC. Encoded protein: CSVPRGAEQYF.